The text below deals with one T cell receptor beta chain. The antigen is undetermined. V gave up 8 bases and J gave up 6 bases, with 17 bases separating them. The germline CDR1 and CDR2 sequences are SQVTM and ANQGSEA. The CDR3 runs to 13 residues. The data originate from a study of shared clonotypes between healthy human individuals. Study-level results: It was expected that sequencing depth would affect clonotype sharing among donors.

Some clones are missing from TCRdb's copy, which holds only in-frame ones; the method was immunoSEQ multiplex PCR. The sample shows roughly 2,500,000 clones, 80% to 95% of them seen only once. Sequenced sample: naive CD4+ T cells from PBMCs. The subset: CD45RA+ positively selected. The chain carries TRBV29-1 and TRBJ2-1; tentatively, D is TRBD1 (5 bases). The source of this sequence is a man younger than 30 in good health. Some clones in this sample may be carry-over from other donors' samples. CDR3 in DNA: TGCAGCCCCGCCCAGGACAAGATCAATGAGCAGTTCTTC. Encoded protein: CSPAQDKINEQFF.